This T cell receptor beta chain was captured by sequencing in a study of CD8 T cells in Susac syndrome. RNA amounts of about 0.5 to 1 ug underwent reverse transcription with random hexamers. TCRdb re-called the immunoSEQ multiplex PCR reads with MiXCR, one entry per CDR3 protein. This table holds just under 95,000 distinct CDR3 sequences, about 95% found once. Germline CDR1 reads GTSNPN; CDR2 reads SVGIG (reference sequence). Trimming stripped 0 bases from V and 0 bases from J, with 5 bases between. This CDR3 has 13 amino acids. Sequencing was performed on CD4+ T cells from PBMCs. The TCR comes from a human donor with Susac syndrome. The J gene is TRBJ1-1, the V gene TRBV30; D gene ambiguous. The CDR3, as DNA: TGTGCCTGGAGTGTTAATATGAACACTGAAGCTTTCTTT. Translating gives CAWSVNMNTEAFF.